Below, 13 T cell receptor beta chains from the same sample are listed, as sequenced in a study of CD8 T cells in ankylosing spondylitis. One entry per CDR3 protein, called by TCRdb with MiXCR from the 5' RACE reads. This table has approximately 150,000 distinct CDR3 sequences, around 32% appearing once. The sample consisted of synovial fluid, either unsorted or a sorted T cell fraction (not recorded which). These receptors were taken from a male donor with ankylosing spondylitis.

V is TRBV5-1 and J is TRBJ1-2; TRBD1 matches 12 bases. Trimming removed 3 bases from V and 3 bases from J; junction bases left unmatched: 6. This CDR3 has 16 residues. Germline V CDR1 and CDR2: SGHRS, YFSETQ. The CDR3 loop is CASSSRDRGPHYGYTF. Written as DNA, the CDR3 is TGCGCCAGCAGCTCTAGGGACAGGGGGCCTCACTATGGCTACACCTTC.

This chain joins TRBV3-1 and TRBJ2-3; a weak D match, TRBD1 (6 bases). Trimming took off 2 bases at V and 6 bases at J, with 9 bases between the two ends. The CDR3 runs to 13 residues. Germline V CDR1 and CDR2: LGHDT, YNNKEL (reference sequence). This CDR3 reads CASSQSRGDTQYF. The CDR3 nucleotides read TGTGCCAGCAGCCAATCAAGGGGGGATACGCAGTATTTT.

This clonotype has a handful of counts. CDR3 loop: CASSLDHRGTEAFF. CDR3 DNA: TGCGCCAGCAGCTTGGACCACAGGGGCACTGAAGCTTTCTTT. The rearrangement uses TRBV5-1 and TRBJ1-1, with 7 bases identical to TRBD1. This CDR3 region has 14 residues. CDR1 and CDR2 (germline): SGHRS, YFSETQ. V was clipped by 0 bases and J by 4 bases; unmatched bases: 3.

CDR3 DNA sequence: TGTGCCAGCAGTTTTGTGGATGAAGCTTTCTTT. Protein sequence: CASSFVDEAFF. This sequence joins TRBV12-3 or TRBV12-4 and TRBJ1-1, with D hard to call. CDR3 length: 11 amino acids. Trimming shortened V by 3 bases and J by 7 bases, and 6 bases separated the two germline ends.

This chain links TRBV7-3 with TRBJ1-1; D gene uncertain. The CDR3 length is 13 residues. Germline CDR1 is SGHTA and CDR2 is FQGTGA. V shed 8 bases and J shed 1 base, with 11 bases lying between them. This chain's CDR3 is CASGKQRNTEAFF. In DNA form, the CDR3 reads TGTGCCAGCGGAAAACAGAGGAACACTGAAGCTTTCTTT.

This chain links TRBV5-1 with TRBJ2-3; 9 nucleotides line up with TRBD1. The CDR3 sequence is 15 residues long. Germline loops: CDR1 SGHRS, CDR2 YFSETQ. V trimming: 1 base; J trimming: 6 bases; junction bases outside the gene matches: 6. CDR3 sequence: CASSLMGQGRDTQYF. The DNA for the CDR3 is TGCGCCAGCAGCTTGATGGGACAGGGTCGCGATACGCAGTATTTT.

V and J are TRBV20-1 and TRBJ2-3; 9 bases are a match to TRBD2. Per the germline V gene, CDR1 is DFQATT and CDR2 is SNEGSKA (reference sequence). The CDR3 is 13 residues long. V shed 6 bases and J 5 bases; nucleotides not matched to a gene: 6. CDR3 sequence reads: CSAGGGRVDTQYF. In DNA, the CDR3 is TGCAGTGCCGGGGGCGGGAGGGTAGATACGCAGTATTTT.

V usage is TRBV2 and J usage is TRBJ2-1; D may be TRBD1 (5 bases). Trimming left V 1 base short and J 9 bases short, with 13 bases between. The CDR3 runs 14 residues. Germline values: CDR1 SNHLY, CDR2 FYNNEI. This CDR3 is CASSEGQLLAEQFF. The CDR3 nucleotides read TGTGCCAGCAGTGAAGGACAGCTGCTCGCTGAGCAGTTCTTC.

This clonotype occurred many times. The V call is TRBV20-1, the J call TRBJ2-1; 11 bases align to TRBD2. Germline loops: CDR1 DFQATT, CDR2 SNEGSKA (reference sequence). This CDR3 spans 15 amino acids. Trimming cost V 6 bases and J 7 bases; bases outside gene matches: 11. CDR3 sequence (DNA): TGCAGTGCCCCCCTCCCTAGCGGGGGGCTGAATGAGCAGTTCTTC. As protein: CSAPLPSGGLNEQFF.

This clonotype was counted many times. This chain links TRBV20-1 with TRBJ2-2; possibly TRBD2 for D (6 bases). The CDR3 length is 15 residues. CDR1 and CDR2 from the germline V gene are DFQATT and SNEGSKA (reference sequence). V lost 5 bases, J lost 4 bases, and 17 bases lay in between. As DNA, the CDR3 is TGCAGTGCTCCCTCTCCGGGAGAGGGCACCGGGGAGCTGTTTTTT. Protein: CSAPSPGEGTGELFF.

J is TRBJ2-7 and V is TRBV27; TRBD1 matches 7 bases. The CDR3 has 14 residues. After removal of 3 bases from V and 3 bases from J, the junction contained 5 bases not matched to a gene. Germline V gives CDR1 MNHEY, CDR2 SMNVEV (reference sequence). The CDR3 DNA reads as TGTGCCAGCAGTTTTAGGGACAGCCACTACGAGCAGTACTTC. It codes for CASSFRDSHYEQYF.

The chain employs TRBV6-2 or TRBV6-3 and TRBJ1-2, with unresolved D. The V gene lost 7 bases and the J gene lost 2 bases, with 8 bases spanning the gap. The CDR3 consists of 12 residues. Germline V gene lookup returns CDR1 MNHEY and CDR2 SVGEGT. The CDR3 region has the DNA TGTGCCAGCACTAACGGAAACTATGGCTACACCTTC. Protein sequence: CASTNGNYGYTF.

In its sample, this clonotype was seen many times. J is TRBJ2-2 and V is TRBV7-2; possibly TRBD2 for D (5 bases). V was shortened by 5 bases and J by 4 bases, with 14 bases between the two germline ends. This CDR3 spans 15 amino acids. Germline-derived CDR1 and CDR2 are SGHTA and FQGNSA. The CDR3: CASSLQAVATGELFF. Here the CDR3 DNA reads TGTGCCAGCAGCCTCCAAGCGGTGGCCACCGGGGAGCTGTTTTTT.